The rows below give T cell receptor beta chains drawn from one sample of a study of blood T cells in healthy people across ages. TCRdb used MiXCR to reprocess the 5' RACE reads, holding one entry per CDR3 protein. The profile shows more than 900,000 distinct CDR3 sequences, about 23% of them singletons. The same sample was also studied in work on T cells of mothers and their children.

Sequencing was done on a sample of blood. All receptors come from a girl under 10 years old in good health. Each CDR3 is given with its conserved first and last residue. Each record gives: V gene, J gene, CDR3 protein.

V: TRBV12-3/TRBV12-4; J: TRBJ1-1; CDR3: CASSRTVNTEAFF
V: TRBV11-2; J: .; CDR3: CASSLVGADEQFF
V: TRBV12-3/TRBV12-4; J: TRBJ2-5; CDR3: CASKDSLQETQYF
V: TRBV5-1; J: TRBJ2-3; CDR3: CASTQTGDTQYF
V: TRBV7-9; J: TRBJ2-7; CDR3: CASSPPPWGELYF
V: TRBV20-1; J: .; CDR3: CSARDTGNEQFF
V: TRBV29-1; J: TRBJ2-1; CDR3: CSVLFDSNEQFF
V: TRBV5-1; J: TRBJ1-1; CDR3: CATTGDPTNTEAFF
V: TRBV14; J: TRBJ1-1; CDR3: CASSQDQRNTEAFF
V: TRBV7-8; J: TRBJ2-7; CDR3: CASSLYSVGSYEQYF
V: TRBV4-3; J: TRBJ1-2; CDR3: CASSQGSSGYPDYGYTF
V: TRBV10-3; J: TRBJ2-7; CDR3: CAITVESGEQYF
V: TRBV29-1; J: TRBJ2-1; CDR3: CSVDGGANNEQFF
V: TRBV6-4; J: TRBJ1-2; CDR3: CASSDSTSGGYTF
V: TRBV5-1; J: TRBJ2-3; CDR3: CASSLRSADTQYF
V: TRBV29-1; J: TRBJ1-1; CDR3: CSGGTGSFTEAFF
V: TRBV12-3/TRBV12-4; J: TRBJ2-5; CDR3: CASTDRGKETQYF
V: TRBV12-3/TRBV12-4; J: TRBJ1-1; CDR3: CAGSTSRLAFF
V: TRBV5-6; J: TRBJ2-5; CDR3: CASNELTSGVPEETQYF
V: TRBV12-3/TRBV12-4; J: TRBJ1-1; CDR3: CASSGWTENTEAFF
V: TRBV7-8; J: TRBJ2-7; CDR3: CASSLVWGGSSYEQYF
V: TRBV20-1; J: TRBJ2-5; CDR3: CSARVQGRTFQETQYF
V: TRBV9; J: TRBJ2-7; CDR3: CASSVDGSGDEQYF
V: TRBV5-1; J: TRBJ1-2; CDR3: CASSLGLTHLGYTF
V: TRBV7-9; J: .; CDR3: CASSLVPNGGATYEQYF
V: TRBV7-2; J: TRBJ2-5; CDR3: CASSFPELWETQYF
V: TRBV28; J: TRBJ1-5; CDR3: CASSPTGSGQPQHF
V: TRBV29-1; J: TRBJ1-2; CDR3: CSVGPGLGGYTF
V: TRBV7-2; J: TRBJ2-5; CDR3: CASSYRVGGRAETQYF
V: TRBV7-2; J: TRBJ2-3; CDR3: CASSFSGVDSDTQYF
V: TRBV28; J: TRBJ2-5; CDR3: CASSLSGGPREQYF
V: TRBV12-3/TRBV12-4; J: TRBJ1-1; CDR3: CASSLLPTGMYTEAFF
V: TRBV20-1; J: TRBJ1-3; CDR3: CSARDRPNSGNTIYF
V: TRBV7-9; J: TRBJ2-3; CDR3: CASSLWGASRFDTQYF
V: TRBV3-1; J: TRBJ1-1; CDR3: CASSQMGVEAFF
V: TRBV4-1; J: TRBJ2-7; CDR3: CASSQPTSGRAAYEQYF
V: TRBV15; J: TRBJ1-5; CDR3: CATSRGGGQPQHF
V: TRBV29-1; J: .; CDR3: CSVERRLSKLEQFF
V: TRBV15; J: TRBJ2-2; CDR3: CATSRVQGNTGELFF
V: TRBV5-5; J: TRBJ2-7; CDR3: CASSSGGGIHEQYF
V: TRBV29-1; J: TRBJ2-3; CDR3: CSVEGRAADTQYF
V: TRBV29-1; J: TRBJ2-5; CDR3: CSVFWGETQYF
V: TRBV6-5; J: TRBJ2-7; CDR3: CASSTLAGAYEQYF
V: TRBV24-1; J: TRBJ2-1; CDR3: CATSDPTGLAPYNEQFF
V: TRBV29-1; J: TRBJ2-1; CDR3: CSVELSGGSSNEQFF
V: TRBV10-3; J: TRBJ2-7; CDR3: CAISSGPFYEQYF
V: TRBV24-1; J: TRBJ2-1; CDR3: CATRPRLAGGGEQFF
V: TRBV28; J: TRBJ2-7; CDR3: CASRHSYEQYF
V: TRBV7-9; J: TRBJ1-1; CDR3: CASSRPANTEAFF
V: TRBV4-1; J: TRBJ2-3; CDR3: CASSLGLTPTDTQYF
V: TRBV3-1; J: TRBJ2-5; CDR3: CASSQDYVGGPQETQYF
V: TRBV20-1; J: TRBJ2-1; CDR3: CSAPGGQRSNEQFF
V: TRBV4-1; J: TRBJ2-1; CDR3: CASSQVPGLAVLNEQFF
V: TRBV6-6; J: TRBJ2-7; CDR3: CASTMGLLPHEQYF
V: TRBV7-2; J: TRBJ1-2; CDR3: CASSHQPGVLYGYTF
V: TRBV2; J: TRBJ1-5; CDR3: CASSEESDQPQHF
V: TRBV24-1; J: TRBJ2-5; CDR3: CATSDFPLRDRQETQYF